The 25 T cell receptor beta chains below were found in one sample sequenced in a study of blood T cell repertoires in COVID-19 (dated by TCRdb to about 2020). The method behind the library was the immunoSEQ multiplex PCR assay. TCRdb holds this immuneACCESS table with in-frame rearrangements only. Some clones are missing; in checked studies, unresolved V genes explain under half, and the rest has no known cause. This sample lists roughly 310,000 clones; roughly 90% were detected once. The ten largest clonotypes hold less than 3.5% of the sample. Sequenced input: peripheral blood. The receptors here all came from a woman aged 30 to 39 with COVID-19, enrolled during active disease.

The gene calls are TRBV18 and TRBJ1-2; weak D call: TRBD1 (5 bases). The CDR3 spans 14 residues. The germline CDR1 and CDR2 sequences are KGHSH and LQKENI. V lost 5 bases and J 2 bases, leaving 12 bases between the germline ends. The CDR3 protein is CASSVDRLNYGYTF. The DNA of the CDR3 is TGTGCCAGCTCAGTCGACAGACTGAACTATGGCTACACCTTC.

This chain connects TRBV4-2 to TRBJ1-2; 8 positions agree with TRBD1. The length of the CDR3 is 16 residues. The ends lost 0 bases at V and 7 bases at J; junction bases unmatched: 10. Germline V gives CDR1 LGHNA, CDR2 YNFKEQ. CDR3 sequence: CASSQDLQGVRSGYTF. For the CDR3, the DNA is TGTGCCAGCAGCCAAGATCTACAGGGGGTAAGGTCTGGCTACACCTTC.

The chain links TRBV27 to TRBJ2-6; 10 bases match TRBD1. Losses at the gene ends were 5 bases for V and 0 bases for J; bases not matched to a gene: 7. The CDR3 is 18 residues long. CDR1 and CDR2 (germline): MNHEY, SMNVEV (reference sequence). This chain's CDR3 is CASSRGQGQGSGANVLTF. The CDR3 bases are TGTGCCAGCAGTCGGGGACAGGGGCAAGGCTCTGGGGCCAACGTCCTGACTTTC.

V is TRBV5-4 and J is TRBJ2-1; 12 bases match TRBD2. Trimming took 0 bases from V and 5 from J; bases not matched to a gene: 3. The CDR3 loop spans 16 amino acids. Germline CDR1 SGHNT, CDR2 YYREEE (reference sequence). The CDR3 DNA reads TGTGCCAGCAGCTTGGGGGGACTAGCGGGCCACAATGAGCAGTTCTTC. Protein: CASSLGGLAGHNEQFF.

The chain recombines TRBV4-2 with TRBJ1-1; TRBD1 aligns across 9 bases. This CDR3 has 15 residues. With 3 bases clipped from V and 3 bases from J, the junction kept 5 bases outside the gene matches. Looked up from germline, CDR1 is LGHNA and CDR2 is YNFKEQ. Here the CDR3 reads CASSHAQGADTEAFF. The CDR3 DNA follows: TGTGCCAGCAGCCATGCACAGGGGGCGGACACTGAAGCTTTCTTT.

The rearrangement joins TRBV5-1 to TRBJ2-7, with 7 bases matching TRBD1. This CDR3 is built from 15 residues. Germline-derived CDR1 and CDR2 are SGHRS and YFSETQ. The ends lost 4 bases at V and 12 bases at J; junction bases unmatched: 19. CDR3 region: CASSVTGTDTPQRYF. CDR3 sequence (DNA): TGCGCCAGCAGCGTGACTGGGACAGATACTCCTCAGCGGTACTTC.

The chain joins TRBV5-5 to TRBJ1-1; D not certain. Germline lookup yields CDR1 SGHKS and CDR2 YYEKEE (reference sequence). The CDR3 has 14 residues. With 2 bases removed from V and 1 base from J, the gap between germline ends came to 9 bases. The CDR3 protein is CASSLEGWNTEAFF. CDR3 in DNA: TGTGCCAGCAGCTTAGAGGGTTGGAACACTGAAGCTTTCTTT.

This clone is a singleton in its sample. The same CDR3 also results from other DNA sequences found in this sample. V usage is TRBV27 and J usage is TRBJ1-4; 7 nucleotides agree with TRBD1. This CDR3 contains 15 residues. The germline V gene encodes CDR1 MNHEY and CDR2 SMNVEV (reference sequence). The ends lost 0 bases at V and 3 bases at J; junction bases unmatched: 1. The CDR3 coding sequence is TGTGCCAGCAGTTTATCTGGACAGGCTAATGAAAAACTGTTTTTT. Residues: CASSLSGQANEKLFF.

This clone was detected once. The V and J genes are TRBV2 and TRBJ2-7; 10 bases fit TRBD1. Germline V gene lookup returns CDR1 SNHLY and CDR2 FYNNEI. CDR3 length: 14 amino acids. J gave up 5 bases and V 6 bases, and 7 bases lay outside the gene matches. The CDR3 DNA follows: TGTGCCAGCAGGGGACCCGGGACAGGGGACGAGCAGTACTTC. Translating it yields CASRGPGTGDEQYF.

The chain has TRBV19 and TRBJ1-2; D ambiguous. V was pared by 4 bases and J by 1 base, with 7 bases between. In germline, CDR1 is LNHDA, CDR2 SQIVND (reference sequence). The CDR3 runs 13 residues. In DNA form, the CDR3 reads TGTGCCAGTAGTACACAGAGTAACTATGGCTACACCTTC. Translated: CASSTQSNYGYTF.

J is TRBJ2-1 and V is TRBV29-1; D may be TRBD2 (6 bases). The CDR3 spans 13 residues. CDR1 SQVTM and CDR2 ANQGSEA come from the germline V gene. V lost 5 bases and J lost 6, with 14 bases in between. The chain's CDR3 is CSVIRGGGNEQFF. The CDR3 DNA sequence: TGCAGCGTTATTCGGGGAGGTGGCAATGAGCAGTTCTTC.

CDR3 sequence reads: CASSPSGTTDTQYF. The CDR3 bases are TGTGCCAGCAGCCCCAGCGGGACCACAGATACGCAGTATTTT. The rearrangement links TRBV7-2 to TRBJ2-3, with 7 positions matching TRBD2. V dropped 5 bases and J dropped 2; count of bases not matched to a gene: 4. The length of the CDR3 is 14 residues. The germline V gene has CDR1 SGHTA and CDR2 FQGNSA.

This clone was counted once. The CDR3 nucleotides read TGTGCCAGCAGTTCCCAAAGAGGGGAGGCGAACACTGAAGCTTTCTTT. Residues: CASSSQRGEANTEAFF. This chain uses TRBV6-5 with TRBJ1-1; maybe TRBD1 (5 bases). Germline assignment: CDR1 MNHEY and CDR2 SVGAGI. Deletions cut 4 bases from V and 1 base from J, with 16 bases between. This CDR3 is 16 amino acids long.

V is TRBV15 and J is TRBJ2-1, with TRBD2 matching over 10 bases. V lost 0 bases, J lost 8 bases, and 7 bases stayed unmatched. This CDR3 comprises 16 residues. Germline CDR1 and CDR2: LNHNV and YYDKDF (reference sequence). The DNA for the CDR3 is TGTGCCACCAGCAGAGAAAAAGCGGGAGGGTTCGATGAGCAGTTCTTC. This gives the protein CATSREKAGGFDEQFF.

This clone was counted between two and nine times. The CDR3 here is CASSRQGNDYEQYF. In nucleotides, the CDR3 is TGTGCCAGCAGTAGACAGGGGAATGACTACGAGCAGTACTTC. The V call is TRBV6-5, the J call TRBJ2-7; 8 nucleotides match TRBD1. J lost 3 bases, V lost 5 bases, and 6 bases had no gene match. CDR3 length: 14 residues. Germline values: CDR1 MNHEY, CDR2 SVGAGI.

V usage is TRBV7-3 and J usage is TRBJ1-1; 8 bases align to TRBD1. The junction had 10 bases not matched to a gene; V was cut back by 5 bases and J by 5 bases. Germline CDR1 and CDR2: SGHTA and FQGTGA. This CDR3 comprises 15 residues. In nucleotides, the CDR3 is TGTGCCAGCAGCCAATCAGGGGGCGCGATAACTGAAGCTTTCTTT. Translation gives CASSQSGGAITEAFF.

The DNA for the CDR3 is TGTGCCAGCAGCTTGGCCGGGTCAGACCTTCGGGACACCTTC. It yields the protein CASSLAGSDLRDTF. The chain uses TRBV5-4 and TRBJ1-2, with D unclear. Germline V gene data show CDR1 as SGHNT and CDR2 as YYREEE (reference sequence). V was pared by 0 bases and J by 12 bases, with 18 bases between. This CDR3 has 14 residues.

The chain carries TRBV11-2 and TRBJ1-2; a weak D match, TRBD1 (6 bases). The V end lost 4 bases, the J end lost 7 bases, and 19 bases lay between the germline ends. CDR1 SGHAT and CDR2 FQNNGV come from the germline V gene. The CDR3 is 15 residues long. For the CDR3, the DNA is TGTGCCAGCAGCTCCATAAAACAGGGAATACGTGGCTACACCTTC. It codes for CASSSIKQGIRGYTF. The variable domain in full, with the rest retrieved from reference TRBV11-2 and TRBJ1-2, is EAGVAQSPRYKIIEKRQSVAFWCNPISGHATLYWYQQILGQGPKLLIQFQNNGVVDDSQLPKDRFSAERLKGVDSTLKIQPAKLEDSAVYLCASSSIKQGIRGYTFGSGTRLTVV.

This clone was seen more than once but under ten times. The rearrangement joins TRBV4-1 to TRBJ1-1; 8 nucleotides match TRBD1. The CDR3 contains 16 residues. CDR1 and CDR2 from the germline V gene are MGHRA and YSYEKL. V lost 0 bases and J lost 3; bases outside the gene matches: 6. This CDR3 is CASSQDLQGVYTEAFF. In DNA form, the CDR3 reads TGCGCCAGCAGCCAAGATCTACAGGGGGTGTACACTGAAGCTTTCTTT.

The chain couples TRBV11-3 to TRBJ1-1; the D gene is possibly TRBD1 (6 bases). The CDR3 sequence is 15 residues long. The V gene's germline CDR1 is SGHNT and CDR2 YENEEA. V was pared by 0 bases and J by 6 bases, with 14 bases between. DNA of the CDR3: TGTGCCAGCAGCTTAGATACGGGGGGGCCGGCTGAAGCTTTCTTT. This gives the protein CASSLDTGGPAEAFF.

This clone was seen only once. CDR3: CASSLALATEAFF. In DNA form, the CDR3 reads TGTGCCAGCAGTTTAGCGCTAGCCACTGAAGCTTTCTTT. The J gene is TRBJ1-1, the V gene TRBV12-3 or TRBV12-4; D not resolved. CDR3 length: 13 residues. V gave up 0 bases and J gave up 4 bases, with 6 bases separating them.

The rearrangement uses TRBV7-2 and TRBJ2-7; weak D call: TRBD1 (5 bases). Trimming cost V 1 base and J 3 bases, with 16 bases left between them. CDR1 is SGHTA and CDR2 is FQGNSA in the germline V gene. The CDR3 extends over 16 amino acids. The CDR3 DNA reads TGTGCCAGCAGCTTAGGGGGCGACTCTGGGGTCTACGAGCAGTACTTC. This encodes CASSLGGDSGVYEQYF.

This chain links TRBV10-1 with TRBJ2-3; 10 bases agree with TRBD2. This CDR3 is built from 15 residues. V lost 3 bases and J lost 4; bases outside the gene matches: 4. CDR1 WNHNN and CDR2 SYGVQD come from the germline V gene (reference sequence). The CDR3 coding sequence is TGCGCCAGCAGTGAAGGGACTAGCGCTCCAGATACGCAGTATTTT. Its translation: CASSEGTSAPDTQYF.

The chain couples TRBV30 to TRBJ1-2; no firm D call. V was trimmed by 2 bases and J by 2 bases, leaving 9 bases between them. The CDR3 contains 13 residues. Germline-derived CDR1 and CDR2 are GTSNPN and SVGIG (reference sequence). CDR3 sequence: CAWSRGPNYGYTF. CDR3 bases: TGTGCCTGGAGTCGAGGCCCCAACTATGGCTACACCTTC.

V usage is TRBV14 and J usage is TRBJ2-7, with D perhaps matching TRBD1 (6 bases). V lost 0 bases and J 2 bases, leaving 26 bases between the germline ends. Germline CDR1 is SGHDN and CDR2 is FVKESK. CDR3 length: 20 amino acids. The chain's CDR3 is CASSQDRDIIPTLGPYEQYF. CDR3 DNA sequence: TGTGCCAGCAGCCAAGACCGGGACATCATACCAACCTTAGGCCCCTACGAGCAGTACTTC.